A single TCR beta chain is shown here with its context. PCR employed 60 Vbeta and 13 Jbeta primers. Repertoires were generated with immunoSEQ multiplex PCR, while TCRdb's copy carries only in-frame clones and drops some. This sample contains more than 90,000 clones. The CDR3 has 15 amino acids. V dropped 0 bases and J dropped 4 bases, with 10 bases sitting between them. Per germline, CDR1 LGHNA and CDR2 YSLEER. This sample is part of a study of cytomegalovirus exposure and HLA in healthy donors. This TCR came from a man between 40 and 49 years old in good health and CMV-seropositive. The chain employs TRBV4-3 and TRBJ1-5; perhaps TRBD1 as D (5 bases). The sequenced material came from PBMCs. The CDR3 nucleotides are TGCGCCAGCAGCCAAGATCTGACAGCAAATCAGCCCCAGCATTTT. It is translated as CASSQDLTANQPQHF.